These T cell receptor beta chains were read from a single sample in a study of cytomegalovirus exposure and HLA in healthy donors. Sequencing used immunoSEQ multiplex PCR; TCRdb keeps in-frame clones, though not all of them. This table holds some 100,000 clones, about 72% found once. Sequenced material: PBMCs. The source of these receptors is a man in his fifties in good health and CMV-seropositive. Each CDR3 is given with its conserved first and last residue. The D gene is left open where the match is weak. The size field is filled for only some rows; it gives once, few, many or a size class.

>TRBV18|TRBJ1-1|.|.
CASSPRAGALNTEAFF
TGTGCCAGCTCACCCCGGGCAGGGGCCCTGAACACTGAAGCTTTCTTT
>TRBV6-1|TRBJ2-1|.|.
CASSEWQGTEQFF
TGTGCCAGCAGTGAATGGCAGGGAACTGAGCAGTTCTTC
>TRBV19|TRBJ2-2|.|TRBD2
CASSRRGIGGELFF
TGTGCCAGTAGTAGGCGGGGGATTGGGGGGGAGCTGTTTTTT
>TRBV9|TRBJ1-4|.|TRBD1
CASSAIGGGKLFF
TGTGCCAGCAGCGCCATAGGGGGCGGAAAACTGTTTTTT
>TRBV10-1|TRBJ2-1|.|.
CASSGPTVYNEQFF
TGCGCCAGCTCGGGCCCGACAGTCTACAATGAGCAGTTCTTC
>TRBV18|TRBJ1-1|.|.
CASSPLAPGNTEAFF
TGTGCCAGCTCACCACTCGCTCCGGGGAACACTGAAGCTTTCTTT
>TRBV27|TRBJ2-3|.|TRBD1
CASSLSYRGYDTQYF
TGTGCCAGCAGTTTATCCTACAGGGGGTACGATACGCAGTATTTT
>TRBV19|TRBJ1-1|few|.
CASSIGSGYMNTEAFF
TGTGCCAGTAGTATAGGGTCAGGGTATATGAACACTGAAGCTTTCTTT
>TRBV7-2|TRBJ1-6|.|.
CASSTDSATYNSPLHF
TGTGCCAGCAGTACGGACAGCGCAACCTATAATTCACCCCTCCACTTT
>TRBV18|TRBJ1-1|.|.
CASSPKDSFMNTEAFF
TGTGCCAGCTCACCGAAGGACAGTTTTATGAACACTGAAGCTTTCTTT